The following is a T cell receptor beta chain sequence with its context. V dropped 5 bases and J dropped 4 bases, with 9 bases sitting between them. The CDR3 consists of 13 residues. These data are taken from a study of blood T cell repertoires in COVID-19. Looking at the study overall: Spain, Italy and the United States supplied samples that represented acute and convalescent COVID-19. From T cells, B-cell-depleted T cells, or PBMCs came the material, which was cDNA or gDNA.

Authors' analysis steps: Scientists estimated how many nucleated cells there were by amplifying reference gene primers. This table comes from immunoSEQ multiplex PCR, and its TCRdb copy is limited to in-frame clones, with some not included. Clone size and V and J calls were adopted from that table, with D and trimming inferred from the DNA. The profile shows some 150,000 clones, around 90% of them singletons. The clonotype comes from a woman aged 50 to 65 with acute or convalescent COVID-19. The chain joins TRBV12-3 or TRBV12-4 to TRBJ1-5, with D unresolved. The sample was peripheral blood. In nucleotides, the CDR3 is TGTGCCAGCAGTGCCCCGGGGAATCAGCCCCAGCATTTT. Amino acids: CASSAPGNQPQHF.